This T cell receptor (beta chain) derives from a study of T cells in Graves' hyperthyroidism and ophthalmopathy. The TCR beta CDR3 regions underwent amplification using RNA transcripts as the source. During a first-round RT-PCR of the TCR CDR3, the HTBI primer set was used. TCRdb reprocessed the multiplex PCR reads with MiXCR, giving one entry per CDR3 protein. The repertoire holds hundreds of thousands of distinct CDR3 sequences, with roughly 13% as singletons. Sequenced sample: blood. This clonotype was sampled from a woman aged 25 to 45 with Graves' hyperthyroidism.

CDR3 residues: CASSLERAGADTQYF. The CDR3 region has the DNA TGCGCCAGCAGCCTAGAGCGGGCCGGGGCAGATACGCAGTATTTT. The J gene is TRBJ2-3, the V gene TRBV4-1; TRBD2 is a possible D gene (6 bases). Germline values: CDR1 MGHRA, CDR2 YSYEKL. This CDR3 has 15 residues. V lost 4 bases and J lost 4, with 15 bases in between.